This T cell receptor (beta chain) was retrieved from a study of identical twins. Germline assignment: CDR1 DFQATT and CDR2 SNEGSKA (reference sequence). The V and J ends lost 6 bases and 5 bases respectively, with 9 bases between them. There are 11 residues in the CDR3. Template switching, a step in the protocol, added a universal primer site, and cDNA carried unique molecular identifiers. Using its own MiXCR run on the 5' RACE reads, TCRdb lists one record per CDR3 protein. The sample lists hundreds of thousands of distinct CDR3 sequences, 21% occurring once. These records were also assigned to another study, of T cells expressing NK-cell markers.

The V and J genes are TRBV20-1 and TRBJ2-3; D possibly corresponds to TRBD2 (5 bases). Sequenced: PBMCs. The TCR was taken from a woman aged 18-29 years in good health. CDR3 protein: CSAESGDTQYF. The CDR3 DNA sequence: TGCAGTGCCGAGAGCGGAGATACGCAGTATTTT.